A single sample gave rise to the 14 T cell receptor beta chains below, sequenced in a study of long-term antiretroviral therapy in people with HIV. A v3.0 immunoSEQ assay was performed at survey level. TCRdb's table, derived via immunoSEQ multiplex PCR, lists solely in-frame clones and lacks some. This repertoire shows some 21,000 clones, around 69% found once; its top ten account for less than 15%. The source was unsorted PBMCs, collected less than 1.8 years before starting antiretroviral therapy. These receptors were obtained from a woman aged 40 to 49 with HIV.

The chain carries TRBV7-8 and TRBJ1-5; 7 bases map to TRBD1. J was trimmed by 4 bases and V by 2 bases; bases with no gene match: 5. This CDR3 comprises 15 residues. Germline values: CDR1 SGHVS, CDR2 FQNEAQ. In nucleotides, the CDR3 is TGTGCCAGCAGCTTACCGACAGGGAAGAATCAGCCCCAGCATTTT. Protein: CASSLPTGKNQPQHF. The variable domain in full, completed from reference TRBV7-8 and TRBJ1-5, reads GAGVSQSPRYKVAKRGQDVALRCDPISGHVSLFWYQQALGQGPEFLTYFQNEAQLDKSGLPSDRFFAERPEGSVSTLKIQRTQQEDSAVYLCASSLPTGKNQPQHFGDGTRLSIL.

The chain joins TRBV27 to TRBJ1-1, with a possible D match to TRBD1 (5 bases). The CDR3 is 17 amino acids. V gave up 8 bases and J gave up 0 bases, with 22 bases separating them. Germline V lookup: CDR1 MNHEY, CDR2 SMNVEV (reference sequence). CDR3 amino acids: CASSGTGSGSLNTEAFF. CDR3 bases: TGTGCCAGCTCAGGGACGGGCAGCGGGAGTCTGAACACTGAAGCTTTCTTT.

The V call is TRBV6-5, the J call TRBJ1-5, with D unclear. The germline V gene has CDR1 MNHEY and CDR2 SVGAGI. V was pared by 2 bases and J by 12 bases, with 14 bases between. This CDR3 contains 13 residues. This CDR3 is CASSYGAGRVQHF. CDR3 coding DNA: TGTGCCAGCAGTTACGGAGCGGGAAGGGTCCAGCATTTT.

The chain is built from TRBV5-1 and TRBJ1-4, with D possibly TRBD1 on 6 matching bases. The CDR3 has 15 amino acids. Germline V lookup: CDR1 SGHRS, CDR2 YFSETQ. The V end was cut by 0 bases, the J end by 5 bases, with 11 bases between. The CDR3 reads CASSLVGAPNEKLFF. The DNA for the CDR3 is TGCGCCAGCAGCTTGGTGGGGGCGCCCAATGAAAAACTGTTTTTT.

The J gene is TRBJ2-7, the V gene TRBV27; 11 bases are a match to TRBD2. Trimming removed 5 bases from V and 2 bases from J; junction bases left unmatched: 5. Germline V gene lookup returns CDR1 MNHEY and CDR2 SMNVEV (reference sequence). The CDR3 spans 15 residues. Here the CDR3 reads CASSTQLAGAYEQYF. The DNA of the CDR3 is TGTGCCAGCAGTACTCAACTAGCGGGAGCCTACGAGCAGTACTTC.

CDR3 loop: CSVEDGTSGFNEQFF. Here the CDR3 DNA reads TGCAGCGTTGAAGATGGGACTAGCGGGTTCAATGAGCAGTTCTTC. The genes are TRBV29-1 and TRBJ2-1; 12 bases agree with TRBD2. The V gene's germline CDR1 is SQVTM and CDR2 ANQGSEA. This CDR3 has 15 residues. V shed 0 bases and J 6 bases; nucleotides not matched to a gene: 3.

This clone is deemed medium-sized. The chain recombines TRBV7-9 with TRBJ1-2, with TRBD1 matching 8 bases. V lost 5 bases, J lost 0 bases, and 5 bases stayed unmatched. The CDR3 runs to 15 residues. CDR1 and CDR2 (germline): SEHNR, FQNEAQ (reference sequence). DNA of the CDR3: TGTGCCAGCAGCCCCGGGACAGGATCTAACTATGGCTACACCTTC. It is translated as CASSPGTGSNYGYTF.

This sequence joins TRBV9 and TRBJ1-3; the D is unclear. Trimming left V 0 bases short and J 3 bases short, with 1 base between. The length of the CDR3 is 12 residues. CDR1 is SGDLS and CDR2 is YYNGEE in the germline V gene. CDR3 amino acids: CASSVGGNTIYF. Written as DNA, the CDR3 is TGTGCCAGCAGCGTAGGTGGAAACACCATATATTTT.

The chain joins TRBV9 to TRBJ1-2; D not resolved. This CDR3 region has 15 residues. Looked up from germline, CDR1 is SGDLS and CDR2 is YYNGEE. Trimming shortened V by 0 bases and J by 0 bases, and 9 bases separated the two germline ends. CDR3 DNA: TGTGCCAGCAGCGTAGCTCCCCAGGCTAACTATGGCTACACCTTC. As protein: CASSVAPQANYGYTF.

The chain employs TRBV30 and TRBJ1-1, with D hard to call. V lost 3 bases, J lost 4 bases, and 12 bases lay in between. Germline V lookup: CDR1 GTSNPN, CDR2 SVGIG (reference sequence). The CDR3 has 13 residues. The CDR3 here is CAWREWRSTEAFF. As DNA, the CDR3 is TGTGCCTGGAGGGAATGGAGGAGCACTGAAGCTTTCTTT.

V usage is TRBV5-1 and J usage is TRBJ1-1, with D perhaps matching TRBD1 (5 bases). Germline assignment: CDR1 SGHRS and CDR2 YFSETQ. CDR3 length: 13 amino acids. The V end lost 2 bases, the J end lost 8 bases, and 13 bases lay between the germline ends. The CDR3 bases are TGCGCCAGCAGCTTAGATAGGGGCCACGAAGCTTTCTTT. Translation: CASSLDRGHEAFF. The whole variable domain, filled in from reference TRBV5-1 and TRBJ1-1, reads KAGVTQTPRYLIKTRGQQVTLSCSPISGHRSVSWYQQTPGQGLQFLFEYFSETQRNKGNFPGRFSGRQFSNSRSEMNVSTLELGDSALYLCASSLDRGHEAFFGQGTRLTVV.

V and J are TRBV20-1 and TRBJ1-2, with 10 nucleotides matching TRBD1. V was clipped by 5 bases and J by 6 bases; unmatched bases: 0. The germline V gene encodes CDR1 DFQATT and CDR2 SNEGSKA (reference sequence). There are 11 residues in the CDR3. CDR3: CSAGTGDGYTF. The CDR3 bases are TGCAGTGCTGGGACAGGGGATGGCTACACCTTC.

The chain recombines TRBV4-1 with TRBJ2-3; a weak D match, TRBD1 (5 bases). The germline V gene has CDR1 MGHRA and CDR2 YSYEKL. The CDR3 extends over 14 amino acids. Trimming shortened V by 1 base and J by 2 bases, and 7 bases separated the two germline ends. The CDR3 spells CASSQGGLTDTQYF. CDR3 DNA: TGCGCCAGCAGCCAAGGGGGCCTCACAGATACGCAGTATTTT.

The V call is TRBV4-3, the J call TRBJ1-6, with a tentative D call TRBD1 (6 bases). Looked up from germline, CDR1 is LGHNA and CDR2 is YSLEER. The CDR3 contains 16 residues. V lost 0 bases, J lost 4 bases, and 10 bases lay in between. DNA of the CDR3: TGCGCCAGCAGCCAAGATAATCAGGGGTATAATTCACCCCTCCACTTT. Its protein is CASSQDNQGYNSPLHF.